The clone carrying this TCR beta chain has only a few counts. The antigen remains undetermined. The entry originates in a study of T cell responses to AZD1222 COVID-19 vaccine. V was cut by 7 bases and J by 0 bases, with 15 bases left in between. The CDR3 has 15 residues. Germline V gene sequence: CDR1 MDHEN, CDR2 SYDVKM. Study conclusions and caveats: Vaccination with two AZD1222 doses was followed by a rise in Spike-specific TCR breadth and depth. It should be noted that donors were predominantly white British and more often female, and clonal diversity was possibly underestimated. Of the AZD1222 recipients, only 6 or 7 were seropositive at baseline. Unmutated regions of variants are reportedly targeted by nearly half of spike-specific TCRs.

Generated by immunoSEQ multiplex PCR, the TCRdb table keeps only in-frame clones and is missing some. The data hold 87,000 or so clones, with 85% to 90% observed a single time. The sequencing used peripheral blood, collected on day 0 of AZD1222 vaccination. J is TRBJ1-1 and V is TRBV28, with D tentatively TRBD1 (5 bases). This TCR was recovered from an adult in good health. CDR3 sequence reads: CASNSRQNMNTEAFF. The DNA for the CDR3 is TGTGCCAGCAACTCCCGACAGAACATGAACACTGAAGCTTTCTTT.